Reported below is one TCR beta chain. The antigen it binds to is not known. Base qualities were left out, and no much larger clone turns up one base away. There are 16 amino acids in the CDR3, from cysteine to phenylalanine inclusive. Only the CDR3 part of the read is kept: 48 bases, read in frame from the first base. For CDR1 and CDR2, the germline V gene lists MNHNS and SASEGT. The V and J ends are trimmed by 4 bases and 0 bases, leaving 15 bases between them. This specimen comes from a study of cytomegalovirus exposure and HLA in healthy donors (dated by TCRdb to about 2017). In the study overall: In an earlier analysis of 587 of the donors, under 300 Gb of sequence data and 90 million to 120 million unique TCR beta sequences from roughly 180 million T cells were reported. Roughly 300 gigabases of sequencing data and roughly 81 million unique TCR sequences made up an early release that covered approximately 650 HLA-typed donors. Of the approximately 400 genotyped donors, 81% fell in the genetic ancestry cluster associated with self-reported Caucasian donors. The study aimed to test whether signatures of past pathogen exposure could be identified by cataloging public T cell receptors. The study profiled the T cell repertoires of hundreds of subjects by immunosequencing and related them to cytomegalovirus serostatus. A separate validation cohort of some 130 different subjects was used in addition to the roughly 720-subject first cohort. The study combined high-throughput TCR immunosequencing, statistical association of individual TCRs with disease status, and machine learning to predict cytomegalovirus infection status. To study patterns of TCR occurrence, a later analysis re-analyzed previously published TCR beta repertoires from several hundred donors and added high-resolution HLA genotyping. Rather than drawing on any new phenotypic data, the later analysis identified candidate immune exposures from TCR beta sequences and the way those sequences occurred across donors. To decide whether each TCR beta V gene segment behaved as functional or pseudogenic, an earlier analysis of some 600 of the donors relied on high-throughput TCR beta sequencing. Donor age, sex, ethnicity and CMV serostatus were compiled together with the repertoire data. A later genetic analysis used genome-wide SNP genotypes for about 65% of the roughly 670 donors, treating that subset as a discovery cohort. Every discovery cohort repertoire had been produced on one sequencing platform. Both class I and class II loci were covered by HLA typing, at four-digit resolution. Typing coverage differed by locus: A, B, C, DRB1 and DQB1 were typed in roughly 629-630 donors, DQA1 in 500 to 550, DPA1 in 600 to 610, and DPB1 in around 490. A handful of DR-DQ haplotypes were handled as single units for association and clustering because linkage in the cohort was strong. Among roughly 400 genotyped donors of the cohort, an average of around 250,000 unique TCR beta nucleotide sequences was sequenced per donor, of which approximately 18% were non-productive.

In total, fewer than 750 healthy bone marrow donors made up the cohort. Cohort members were all nominally healthy when sampled, although unrecorded immune exposures were likely present. The donor tested CMV seropositive and was one of the 289 seropositive cohort members. A peripheral blood sample was provided by each donor, and peripheral blood mononuclear cells were used for TCR beta sequencing. The Qiagen DNeasy Blood Extraction Kit was used to extract genomic DNA from the blood cell samples. Findings and caveats that apply to the study as a whole: In a later analysis, around 17,000 TCR beta sequences were associated with specific HLA alleles at a false discovery rate of 0.05. According to a later genetic analysis, donors in an Asian-associated ancestry cluster had fewer N-insertions in productive TCRs than the approximately 670-donor mean. CMV serostatus was the only immune exposure information available for the cohort. In a later analysis, several top co-occurrence clusters were reported to appear linked to parvovirus B19, influenza, CMV and Epstein-Barr virus. Some IMGT-functional V segments, including TRBV6-2 and TRBV6-3, could not be distinguished by the 87-base-pair reads and were therefore excluded. The presence/absence analyses assumed that sequencing depth was roughly uniform across donors, and that assumption may not be true. A few of the identified cytomegalovirus-associated TCR beta chains were confirmed in vitro to be specific for cytomegalovirus antigens. Strong co-occurrence of HLA alleles, especially DR and DQ, made assigning TCR associations to individual alleles difficult. Because HLA typing was missing for some donors at each locus, association tests included only the typed subset. This cohort had only TCR beta chains sequenced, and the lack of alpha or paired-chain data limited which features could be detected. While some public TCRs were present in many individuals, most TCR sequences turned up only very rarely across donors. In a later analysis, the rate of TCR association differed among HLA loci, with DRB1 alleles having the most associated TCRs and HLA-C alleles having the fewest. Because counts were too low, roughly 17 rarely observed V segments, including chromosome 9 orphons, were left out of the earlier analysis of over 550 of the donors. V-gene and J-gene trimming of TCR beta chains was associated with a missense DCLRE1C variant in a later genetic analysis, and the association was replicated in an independent cohort. The classifier was reported to diagnose cytomegalovirus status with high specificity and sensitivity in both the original and validation cohorts. A further reported finding was that TCR beta sequences accurately predicted the HLA-A and HLA-B alleles for most subjects in the first cohort. A cluster of highly shared sequence variants was judged likely to be a technical artifact of the sequencing pipeline. A total of 150 to 200 TCR beta chains were listed by the study as associated with cytomegalovirus. Most CMV-associated TCR beta chains appeared to be HLA-restricted in a later analysis, and the HLA associations seemed to be driven largely by CMV exposure. It was suggested by the authors that the approach could potentially be generalized to other disease states and immunological phenotypes. In a later analysis, HLA-associated TCR beta chains showed more clonal expansion and lower generation probabilities than non-associated chains that were equally common. An earlier analysis of 587 of the donors showed that most TCR beta V segments appeared in productive rearrangements either about 87% or about 30% of the time, which broadly matched IMGT annotations. Linkage disequilibrium might explain the correlated functional status among segregating V segments, but an unknown experimental factor could not be ruled out.

Library preparation used the immunoSEQ multiplex PCR assay. For the multiplex PCR, a mixture combining 60 forward primers for TCR Vbeta segments and 13 reverse primers for TCR Jbeta segments was used. The CDR3 region of rearranged TCR beta genes was amplified from genomic DNA by a multiplex PCR assay. Amplified TCR beta libraries were sequenced as 87-base-pair reads on the Illumina HiSeq System. Concerning the study's data processing: Across the roughly 640 repertoires, a later analysis counted approximately 75 million unique TCR beta chains, 9.5 million to 13 million of which were shared by at least two donors. A nearest-neighbor algorithm error-corrected the raw reads and collapsed the reads into unique sequences, merging closely related sequences to remove PCR and sequencing errors. CDR3 sequences were aligned to IMGT reference sequences to assign V, D and J gene segments. For a sequence to be retained, at least a six-nucleotide match to both a V gene segment and a J gene segment was required. Rearrangements were classified as productive when the CDR3 lacked stop codons and remained in frame with V and J, and all other rearrangements were classified as non-productive. Following IMGT convention, CDR3 was defined as the stretch from the second conserved V-encoded cysteine up to the conserved J-encoded phenylalanine. In an earlier analysis of just under 600 of the donors, sequences lacking an unambiguous match to a single V gene segment were excluded. In an earlier analysis of approximately 550 of the donors, V segments were called functional above 56.7% productive rearrangements and were called segregating when the between-donor standard deviation exceeded 5%. A statistical classification framework was built to diagnose cytomegalovirus status from the catalog of TCR beta chain sequences. A later analysis assigned V and J genes by comparing TCR nucleotide sequences with IMGT/GENE-DB human TR gene sequences. The TCRdist pipeline was used in a later analysis to assign CDR3 sequences and most-parsimonious VDJ recombination scenarios. In a later analysis, each TCR beta chain was defined by its CDR3 amino acid sequence together with its V-gene family, and reads without a unique V-gene family were excluded. As a way to deal with suspected cross-contamination and a sequencing artifact, a later analysis dropped under 600 nucleotide sequences that were highly shared and had low generation probability. For each public chain, a later analysis derived a clonal expansion index from normalized ranks of inferred template counts within each repertoire. A later analysis computed generation probabilities with a VDJ recombination model fitted to out-of-frame rearrangements, and checked the results against IGoR. In a later analysis, TCR-TCR, TCR-HLA and TCR-CMV co-occurrence was scored with hypergeometric tests, and a repertoire-size bias correction was applied to TCR pairs. To estimate false discovery rates, a later analysis permuted the HLA or CMV assignments 20 times. In a later analysis, co-occurring TCRs were grouped using DBSCAN, and TCRdist sequence similarity was added for clustering within HLA-allele-positive subsets. Co-occurrence clustering excluded repertoires with fewer than 30,000 or more than 120,000 public chains, plus five with anomalous nucleotide sharing. The source is immuneACCESS, and TCRdb retained only in-frame sequences with V and J called. Part of the clones is not carried over; for the studies checked, unresolved V genes explain less than half of this, and the remainder is unexplained. The DNA gave D and trimming, while V, J and clone size come from that table. This sample lists about 100,000 clones; roughly 79% were detected once. The top ten hold about 5.3% of the sample.

Input material: PBMCs. The rearranged chain carries TRBV6-1 and TRBJ1-1; a confident D gene designation cannot be given. This receptor was taken from a man aged 60 to 69 in good health and CMV-seropositive. In nucleotides, the sequence is TGTGCCAGCAGTGGAGGGCAAGCCTTCATGAACACTGAAGCTTTCTTT. This yields the protein CASSGGQAFMNTEAFF.